The 6 T cell receptor beta chains reported below all come from one sample, sequenced in a study of T-cell memory formation after mild COVID-19. Each CDR3 protein gets one entry after TCRdb re-called the 5' RACE reads with MiXCR. In the table there are about 620,000 distinct CDR3 sequences, more than 15% of which are singletons. Sample: PBMCs or a T cell subset sorted from them (not recorded which). These receptors were collected from an adult woman who had mild COVID-19 (a few samples of this study predate the infection). Cell type and time point are not known.

This clonotype was found a few times. The chain has TRBV27 and TRBJ1-5; TRBD1 might be the D (5 bases). V was clipped by 4 bases and J by 4 bases, with 8 bases between them. This CDR3 contains 13 residues. Per the germline V gene, CDR1 is MNHEY and CDR2 is SMNVEV (reference sequence). CDR3 region: CASSSGRNQPQHF. As DNA, the CDR3 is TGTGCCAGCAGTTCAGGGCGGAATCAGCCCCAGCATTTT.

This clonotype was detected ten times or more. The chain combines TRBV18 with TRBJ2-7, with 13 bases fitting TRBD2. This CDR3 region has 15 residues. Germline V gene sequence: CDR1 KGHSH, CDR2 LQKENI. J lost 4 bases, V lost 6 bases, and 6 bases had no gene match. This CDR3 is CASSLRTSGSYEQYF. The DNA for the CDR3 is TGTGCCAGCTCCCTAAGGACTAGCGGGAGTTACGAGCAGTACTTC.

This clonotype showed up just a few times. The V gene is TRBV5-5, the J gene TRBJ2-2; D gene ambiguous. Germline V lookup: CDR1 SGHKS, CDR2 YYEKEE (reference sequence). The CDR3 length is 14 residues. Trimming took off 4 bases at V and 5 bases at J, with 12 bases between the two ends. The CDR3 is CASSILVGTGELFF. DNA of the CDR3: TGTGCCAGCAGCATTCTTGTTGGGACCGGGGAGCTGTTTTTT.

This clonotype turned up a few times. V is TRBV12-3 or TRBV12-4 and J is TRBJ2-3; perhaps TRBD2 as D (6 bases). Trimming took off 4 bases at V and 1 base at J, with 12 bases between the two ends. The CDR3 sequence is 15 residues long. This CDR3 is CASSWGDWRTDTQYF. The CDR3, as DNA: TGTGCCAGCAGTTGGGGGGACTGGCGCACAGATACGCAGTATTTT.

The chain is built from TRBV29-1 and TRBJ2-7; 7 nucleotides agree with TRBD2. This CDR3 is 14 amino acids long. J was trimmed by 1 base and V by 3 bases; bases with no gene match: 6. Germline V lookup: CDR1 SQVTM, CDR2 ANQGSEA. DNA of the CDR3: TGCAGCGTTGACTCGGCTAGCGGATCCTACGAGCAGTACTTC. Its translation: CSVDSASGSYEQYF.

This clonotype was counted a few times. The chain links TRBV25-1 to TRBJ1-6; D remains ambiguous. Germline V gene sequence: CDR1 MGHDK, CDR2 SYGVNS. The CDR3 has 16 amino acids. Trimming removed 3 bases from V and 0 bases from J, with 9 bases in between. CDR3 sequence (DNA): TGTGCCAGCAGTGACGTCGGGAGCTCCTATAATTCACCCCTCCACTTT. Its protein product is CASSDVGSSYNSPLHF. Based on the CDR3 plus reference TRBV25-1 and TRBJ1-6, the full variable domain is EADIYQTPRYLVIGTGKKITLECSQTMGHDKMYWYQQDPGMELHLIHYSYGVNSTEKGDLSSESTVSRIRTEHFPLTLESARPSHTSQYLCASSDVGSSYNSPLHFGNGTRLTVT.